This T cell receptor (beta chain) was recorded in a study of human T cells and chemical hapten exposure. Specified time point: patch test 1, 2 weeks after DPC sensitization. The sample's treatment: therapeutic diphenylcyclopropenone sensitization with weekly scalp DPC. Before extraction, the whole blood was not fractionated, and total RNA was taken from it. There are 16 residues in the CDR3. Germline values: CDR1 KGHSH, CDR2 LQKENI. Trimming removed 0 bases from V and 0 bases from J, with 9 bases in between. TCRdb passed the RACE reads through MiXCR, listing each CDR3 protein once. The repertoire holds 80,000 to 95,000 distinct CDR3 sequences, with about 10% as singletons.

The chain has TRBV18 and TRBJ1-3; TRBD1 is a possible D gene (5 bases). This TCR derives from a woman in her forties or fifties with alopecia areata. Some clones in this sample may be carry-over from other donors' samples. Here the sequenced sample was whole blood, taken in connection with sensitization to the hapten diphenylcyclopropenone (DPC). CDR3 in DNA: TGTGCCAGCTCACCACCGGTAACAGGCTCTGGAAACACCATATATTTT. Translating gives CASSPPVTGSGNTIYF.